The following is a T cell receptor beta chain sequence with its context. These data are taken from a study of control samples from healthy donors and cancer patients. The ends were cut back, 2 bases at V and 7 bases at J, with 9 bases in the middle. Germline V lookup: CDR1 KGHSH, CDR2 LQKENI. The CDR3 totals 14 residues. Data came from immunoSEQ multiplex PCR; TCRdb stores just in-frame clones and leaves some out. The data show about 220,000 clones, about 95% seen once. The source of this sequence is a man in his fifties or sixties in good health. Material: blood. The V and J genes are TRBV18 and TRBJ1-6; D call uncertain. CDR3 nucleotides: TGTGCCAGCTCACCAAAGGAGAAGAATTCACCCCTCCACTTT. Translated: CASSPKEKNSPLHF.